Listed below are T cell receptor beta chains from one sample, sequenced in a study of blood T cells in healthy people across ages. TCRdb re-called the 5' RACE reads with MiXCR, one entry per CDR3 protein. This sample has roughly 500,000 distinct CDR3 sequences, with approximately 27% found just once. Sequenced: blood. The receptors originated from a woman aged 70-85 years in good health. The CDR3 runs from the conserved cysteine through the conserved F or W. The order of the fields is V gene, J gene, clone size, D gene, CDR3 DNA, CDR3 protein. D genes are given only for firm matches. A row's size may be missing; if present it is once, few, many or a size class.

TRBV19	TRBJ1-4	.	.	TGTGCCAGTAGGATCGACCGGGGGAGTCGCGAAAAACTGTTTTTT	CASRIDRGSREKLFF
TRBV7-2	TRBJ2-5	.	TRBD2	TGTGCCAGCAGCTTACTAGCGGGGGCAACGGTGGCCCAGTACTTC	CASSLLAGATVAQYF
TRBV29-1	TRBJ1-5	few	.	TGCAGCGTTGGGAGGGGCAATCAGCCCCAGCATTTT	CSVGRGNQPQHF
TRBV20-1	TRBJ1-2	.	TRBD1	TGCAGTGCCTACGGGACAGGGTCAATCAACTATGGCTACACCTTC	CSAYGTGSINYGYTF
TRBV10-3	TRBJ1-1	once	.	TGTGCCATCGGTGGCCAGGGGAACACTGAAGCTTTCTTT	CAIGGQGNTEAFF
TRBV28	TRBJ2-3	few	TRBD2	TGTGCCAGTCTACCGGGGGGGCCAGCAGATACGCAGTATTTT	CASLPGGPADTQYF
TRBV11-1	TRBJ2-7	.	.	TGTGCCAGCAGCGTAAATCTGGGGGGGGCATTTGGCGAGCAGTACTTC	CASSVNLGGAFGEQYF
TRBV4-1	TRBJ1-2	.	TRBD1	TGCGCCAGCAGCCCGGGACAGGGCAAATATGGCTACACCTTC	CASSPGQGKYGYTF
TRBV6-6	TRBJ2-6	few	.	TGTGCCAGCAGTTACTCACTACTCAGCTCTGGGGCCAACGTCCTGACTTTC	CASSYSLLSSGANVLTF
TRBV7-8	TRBJ2-1	few	.	TGTGCCAGCACCCCTCTTAGGGGGACTCCCCCCAATGAGCAGTTCTTC	CASTPLRGTPPNEQFF
TRBV7-9	TRBJ2-3	.	.	TGTGCCAGCAGCTTTGATCTTATAGCAGATACGCAGTATTTT	CASSFDLIADTQYF
TRBV28	TRBJ2-7	few	TRBD1	TGTGCCAGCATATGGAAACAGGGGGTTTCGTACGAGCAGTACTTC	CASIWKQGVSYEQYF
TRBV5-1	TRBJ1-5	.	.	TGCGCCAGCAGTGCAGGGGATCACAATCAGCCCCAGCATTTT	CASSAGDHNQPQHF
TRBV5-1	TRBJ2-3	.	TRBD2	TGCGCCAGCAGCTCCCGGGGACTAGTGGGGGGATCAGATACGCAGTATTTT	CASSSRGLVGGSDTQYF
TRBV20-1	TRBJ2-1	.	.	TGCAGTGCTAGAGTAACCGGGTGGGCCTCCTTC	CSARVTGWASF
TRBV20-1	TRBJ1-2	.	.	TGCAGTGCGGGCTATGACTATGGCTACACCTTC	CSAGYDYGYTF
TRBV7-2	TRBJ1-5	.	.	TGTGCCAGCAGTCATTTTAATCAGCCCCAGCATTTT	CASSHFNQPQHF
TRBV4-3	TRBJ2-5	.	.	TGCGCCAGCAGCCGCGGCGACCAGGGGTACCAAGAGACCCAGTACTTC	CASSRGDQGYQETQYF
TRBV12-3/TRBV12-4	TRBJ2-5	.	.	TGTGCCAGCAGCCCCGGAACCCCCGCGTCCCAGTACTTC	CASSPGTPASQYF
TRBV6-1	TRBJ2-3	.	.	TGTGCCAGCACTAGCGATAGGACAGATACGCAGTATTTT	CASTSDRTDTQYF
TRBV13	TRBJ2-2	few	.	TGTGCCAGCAGCTTACCCGGCCGAAACACCGGGGAGCTGTTTTTT	CASSLPGRNTGELFF
TRBV2	TRBJ2-1	few	.	TGTGCCAGCAGTGAAAGGGTGACAGGTTACAATGAGCAGTTCTTC	CASSERVTGYNEQFF
TRBV4-2	TRBJ1-2	.	.	TGTGCCAGCAGCCAAACTGGGAGCCACTATGGCTACACCTTC	CASSQTGSHYGYTF
TRBV29-1	TRBJ2-5	.	.	TGCAGCGTAGCTAGGTCTGGGGAGACCCAGTACTTC	CSVARSGETQYF
TRBV2	TRBJ2-5	.	.	TGTGCCAGCCTCCCGGTGGGGGGAAGAGAGACCCAGTACTTC	CASLPVGGRETQYF
TRBV12-3/TRBV12-4	TRBJ2-5	few	.	TGTGCCAGCAGCTTTGGACAGTATTCCCAAGAGACCCAGTACTTC	CASSFGQYSQETQYF
TRBV4-1	TRBJ2-5	.	.	TGCGCCAGCAGCCAAGGGCAGGGGATATTCCAAGAGACCCAGTACTTC	CASSQGQGIFQETQYF
TRBV12-3/TRBV12-4	TRBJ1-2	.	.	TGTGCCAGCAGTGCTCGATATGGCTACACCTTC	CASSARYGYTF
TRBV7-9	TRBJ2-7	.	.	TGTGCCAGCAGCTTAGAGGGCGGATTCTCCTACGAGCAGTACTTC	CASSLEGGFSYEQYF
TRBV2	TRBJ2-1	.	.	TGTGCCAGCAGCCCGGAGGGTGAGAATGAGCAGTTCTTC	CASSPEGENEQFF
TRBV4-1	TRBJ1-4	once	.	TGCGCCAGCAGCCAAGATGAGGCAGGGGAGGTTAAAAAACTGTTTTTT	CASSQDEAGEVKKLFF
TRBV10-3	TRBJ2-7	few	.	TGTGCCATCAGTGAGTCTGAGGTCCGAAGGGGTAGGAACGAGCAGTACTTC	CAISESEVRRGRNEQYF
TRBV9	TRBJ1-2	many	.	TGTGCCAGCAGCGACAACTATGGCTACACCTTC	CASSDNYGYTF
TRBV7-9	TRBJ2-4	.	.	TGTGCCAGCAGCTTAGTGACGGTCATTCAGTACTTC	CASSLVTVIQYF
TRBV29-1	TRBJ2-7	.	.	TGCAGCGTTGGCCCGAGTGCGGGACTTTCCTACGAGCAGTACTTC	CSVGPSAGLSYEQYF
TRBV20-1	TRBJ2-1	.	TRBD2	TGCAGTGTCAAGAGGGCTAGCGGGAGGACAAACAATGAGCAGTTCTTC	CSVKRASGRTNNEQFF
TRBV29-1	TRBJ2-3	many	TRBD1	TGCAGCGTTGACAGGGGGACAGATACGCAGTATTTT	CSVDRGTDTQYF
TRBV7-2	TRBJ2-5	.	TRBD1	TGTGCCAGCAGCTTTAAACAGGGGGCGGCCCAGTACTTC	CASSFKQGAAQYF
TRBV10-3	TRBJ1-3	once	TRBD1	TGTGCCATCACCCCTAACCGGGACAGTGGAAACACCATATATTTT	CAITPNRDSGNTIYF
TRBV7-8	TRBJ1-3	.	.	TGTGCCAGCAGCCTACTTACGGCGGGTTCTGGAAACACCATATATTTT	CASSLLTAGSGNTIYF
TRBV6-2/TRBV6-3	TRBJ2-3	.	.	TGTGCCAGCAGTTACGGAGCTCCTTCCACAGATACGCAGTATTTT	CASSYGAPSTDTQYF
TRBV5-1	TRBJ2-7	.	.	TGCGCCAGCAGCTTGCAACCGGGACTCTACGAGCAGTACTTC	CASSLQPGLYEQYF